This is a list of T cell receptor beta chains from one sample in a study of blood T cell repertoires in COVID-19. Assay used: immunoSEQ multiplex PCR; TCRdb lists only in-frame clones, some missing. Counted here are roughly 15,000 clones, under 85% occurring once; the ten biggest clones make up roughly 34%. Sequencing used peripheral blood. These receptors all come from a man aged 65 to 85 with active or convalescent COVID-19. The CDR3 runs from the conserved cysteine through the conserved F or W. Fields, in order: V gene, D gene, J gene, clone size, CDR3 DNA, CDR3 protein. A D gene is named only where the DNA matches it firmly. Some rows mark clone size as missing; the rest say once, few, many or name a class of expanded clone.

v_gene: TRBV24-1
d_gene: .
j_gene: TRBJ2-3
abundance: .
CDR3nt: TGTGCCACCAGTGGTCCAGATTATGAGGGGGCAGATACGCAGTATTTT
CDR3aa: CATSGPDYEGADTQYF

v_gene: TRBV5-1
d_gene: .
j_gene: TRBJ2-2
abundance: .
CDR3nt: TGCGCCAGCAGCTACCGGGAATTGAACACCGGGGAGCTGTTTTTT
CDR3aa: CASSYRELNTGELFF

v_gene: TRBV7-9
d_gene: TRBD2
j_gene: TRBJ2-1
abundance: .
CDR3nt: TGTGCCAGCAGTAGAGGAGTGGGACTACCGGCGACTTACAATGAGCAGTTCTTC
CDR3aa: CASSRGVGLPATYNEQFF

v_gene: TRBV2
d_gene: TRBD1
j_gene: TRBJ1-6
abundance: .
CDR3nt: TGTGCCAGCAGCCTAGGGACAGGTCTATACTCACCCCTCCACTTT
CDR3aa: CASSLGTGLYSPLHF

v_gene: TRBV19
d_gene: .
j_gene: TRBJ2-6
abundance: once
CDR3nt: TGTGCCAGTAGTATTGGGGGGACTGGGGCCAACGTCCTGACTTTC
CDR3aa: CASSIGGTGANVLTF

v_gene: TRBV28
d_gene: TRBD2
j_gene: TRBJ2-2
abundance: once
CDR3nt: TGTGCCAGCAGTTCGGCCCCCTTCAGCGGGAGGCCCGGGGAGCTGTTTTTT
CDR3aa: CASSSAPFSGRPGELFF

v_gene: TRBV27
d_gene: TRBD1
j_gene: TRBJ1-6
abundance: .
CDR3nt: TGTGCCAGCAGTCTTGCCCTCGCCGGGACAGGGGGCTTGTCACCCCTCCACTTT
CDR3aa: CASSLALAGTGGLSPLHF

v_gene: TRBV28
d_gene: .
j_gene: TRBJ1-5
abundance: .
CDR3nt: TGTGCCAGCAGGCCACAGGGAAGAGGGAATCAGCCCCAGCATTTT
CDR3aa: CASRPQGRGNQPQHF

v_gene: TRBV30
d_gene: TRBD2
j_gene: TRBJ2-7
abundance: .
CDR3nt: TGTGCCTGGAACCGGAGACTAGCGACCGAGCAGTACTTC
CDR3aa: CAWNRRLATEQYF

v_gene: TRBV30
d_gene: .
j_gene: TRBJ1-2
abundance: .
CDR3nt: TGTGCCTGGGGCGCTCCTCTGGCAGGGGCCGGCGGCTACACCTTC
CDR3aa: CAWGAPLAGAGGYTF

v_gene: TRBV19
d_gene: TRBD2
j_gene: TRBJ2-1
abundance: .
CDR3nt: TGTGCCAGTAGTTCAAGCGGGAGCTCCTACAATGAGCAGTTCTTC
CDR3aa: CASSSSGSSYNEQFF

v_gene: TRBV2
d_gene: .
j_gene: TRBJ2-3
abundance: few
CDR3nt: TGTGCCAGCAGTTATTCGGAGGCGATTGCGGATACGCAGTATTTT
CDR3aa: CASSYSEAIADTQYF

v_gene: TRBV15
d_gene: .
j_gene: TRBJ2-3
abundance: few
CDR3nt: TGTGCCACCAGCAGAGGACAAGGGGGGGCTGCAGATACGCAGTATTTT
CDR3aa: CATSRGQGGAADTQYF

v_gene: TRBV5-1
d_gene: .
j_gene: TRBJ2-7
abundance: .
CDR3nt: TGCGCCAGCAGCCCCGTCCCCTCCTACGAGCAGTACTTC
CDR3aa: CASSPVPSYEQYF

v_gene: TRBV28
d_gene: TRBD1
j_gene: TRBJ2-7
abundance: .
CDR3nt: TGTGCCAGCAGTTCAACTGAGGACAGGGGGCCCGGGGACGAGCAGTACTTC
CDR3aa: CASSSTEDRGPGDEQYF

v_gene: TRBV6-5
d_gene: .
j_gene: TRBJ1-1
abundance: .
CDR3nt: TGTGCCAGCGGGGCAGGGGTGGGCACTGAAGCTTTCTTT
CDR3aa: CASGAGVGTEAFF

v_gene: TRBV30
d_gene: TRBD1
j_gene: TRBJ2-6
abundance: .
CDR3nt: TGTGCCTGGAAATCGGGACAGGGGGTCTCTGGGGCCAACGTCCTGACTTTC
CDR3aa: CAWKSGQGVSGANVLTF

v_gene: TRBV11-3
d_gene: .
j_gene: TRBJ2-5
abundance: .
CDR3nt: TGTGCCAGCAGCCCCGGAGGAGGCAGGGGTCACCAAGAGACCCAGTACTTC
CDR3aa: CASSPGGGRGHQETQYF

v_gene: TRBV29-1
d_gene: .
j_gene: TRBJ2-6
abundance: .
CDR3nt: TGCAGCGTTGAGAGCATCTCTGGGGCCAACGTCCTGACTTTC
CDR3aa: CSVESISGANVLTF

v_gene: TRBV15
d_gene: .
j_gene: TRBJ1-6
abundance: .
CDR3nt: TGTGCCACCAGCAGAGATGCCCCCGGGGTCTCACCCCTCCACTTT
CDR3aa: CATSRDAPGVSPLHF

v_gene: TRBV12-3/TRBV12-4
d_gene: .
j_gene: TRBJ1-2
abundance: .
CDR3nt: TGTGCCAGCAGTTTTTCGCTTCTGCAGGGCTACACCTTC
CDR3aa: CASSFSLLQGYTF

v_gene: TRBV24-1
d_gene: .
j_gene: TRBJ2-3
abundance: once
CDR3nt: TGTGCCACCAGTGATCCCCTTCTAGCCACAGATACGCAGTATTTT
CDR3aa: CATSDPLLATDTQYF

v_gene: TRBV19
d_gene: TRBD1
j_gene: TRBJ1-1
abundance: few
CDR3nt: TGTGCCAGTAGTCCCTCGACAGGGTTGAACACTGAAGCTTTCTTT
CDR3aa: CASSPSTGLNTEAFF

v_gene: TRBV15
d_gene: .
j_gene: TRBJ2-3
abundance: once
CDR3nt: TGTGCCACCAGCATCTCTGCGGGGGCCACGGGAGATACGCAGTATTTT
CDR3aa: CATSISAGATGDTQYF

v_gene: TRBV5-1
d_gene: TRBD2
j_gene: TRBJ2-1
abundance: .
CDR3nt: TGCGCCAGCAGCTCCCCTAGCGGGGGCTACAATGAGCAGTTCTTC
CDR3aa: CASSSPSGGYNEQFF

v_gene: TRBV29-1
d_gene: .
j_gene: TRBJ1-1
abundance: .
CDR3nt: TGCAGCGCAGACCCGCGAAGCGCTGAAGCTTTCTTT
CDR3aa: CSADPRSAEAFF

v_gene: TRBV6-5
d_gene: .
j_gene: TRBJ1-1
abundance: .
CDR3nt: TGTGCCAGCAGTTACCGGGGTGATACTGAAGCTTTCTTT
CDR3aa: CASSYRGDTEAFF

v_gene: TRBV9
d_gene: TRBD2
j_gene: TRBJ2-3
abundance: few
CDR3nt: TGTGCCAGCAGCCTCCCACTACTAGCGGGAGGATCCCCAGATACGCAGTATTTT
CDR3aa: CASSLPLLAGGSPDTQYF

v_gene: TRBV6-1
d_gene: .
j_gene: TRBJ1-1
abundance: .
CDR3nt: TGTGCCAGCAGTGAAGTAAATACTGAAGCTTTCTTT
CDR3aa: CASSEVNTEAFF

v_gene: TRBV9
d_gene: .
j_gene: TRBJ1-4
abundance: .
CDR3nt: TGTGCCAGCAGCGTTGAGGTTAATGAAAAACTGTTTTTT
CDR3aa: CASSVEVNEKLFF

v_gene: TRBV18
d_gene: .
j_gene: TRBJ2-5
abundance: .
CDR3nt: TGTGCCAGCTCACCACCGGGGCCGGGGACCCAGTACTTC
CDR3aa: CASSPPGPGTQYF

v_gene: TRBV15
d_gene: .
j_gene: TRBJ2-2
abundance: .
CDR3nt: TGTGCCACAACTACAGGTTCGATGTATACCGGGGAGCTGTTTTTT
CDR3aa: CATTTGSMYTGELFF

v_gene: TRBV6-2/TRBV6-3
d_gene: .
j_gene: TRBJ2-3
abundance: .
CDR3nt: TGTGCCAGCAGTTTAGGGGGATTCACAGATACGCAGTATTTT
CDR3aa: CASSLGGFTDTQYF

v_gene: TRBV27
d_gene: .
j_gene: TRBJ2-7
abundance: .
CDR3nt: TGTGCCAGCAGTCCTGGAGGGGGCGTCGAGTACTTC
CDR3aa: CASSPGGGVEYF

v_gene: TRBV5-1
d_gene: .
j_gene: TRBJ2-5
abundance: .
CDR3nt: TGCGCCAGCAGCTCTAGTTGGCAAGAGACCCAGTACTTC
CDR3aa: CASSSSWQETQYF

v_gene: TRBV6-5
d_gene: TRBD1
j_gene: TRBJ1-5
abundance: .
CDR3nt: TGTGCCAGCAGTCCGGGACAGGGGGCACATCAGCCCCAGCATTTT
CDR3aa: CASSPGQGAHQPQHF

v_gene: TRBV6-2/TRBV6-3
d_gene: TRBD2
j_gene: TRBJ2-2
abundance: few
CDR3nt: TGTGCCAGCAGCCCGTGGGGACTAGCGGGAGGGAGGCGCGGGGAGCTGTTTTTT
CDR3aa: CASSPWGLAGGRRGELFF

v_gene: TRBV25-1
d_gene: .
j_gene: TRBJ2-3
abundance: .
CDR3nt: TGTGCCAGCAGTGGATTCAGGGTCGCAGATACGCAGTATTTT
CDR3aa: CASSGFRVADTQYF

v_gene: TRBV10-3
d_gene: .
j_gene: TRBJ1-1
abundance: .
CDR3nt: TGTGCCATCAGTGAGTCCCTAGACGAAGCTTTCTTT
CDR3aa: CAISESLDEAFF

v_gene: TRBV5-1
d_gene: .
j_gene: TRBJ2-3
abundance: once
CDR3nt: TGCGCCAGCAGCTTGACGGGTCTGGGAGAAGCAGATACGCAGTATTTT
CDR3aa: CASSLTGLGEADTQYF

v_gene: TRBV14
d_gene: TRBD1
j_gene: TRBJ2-7
abundance: .
CDR3nt: TGTGCCAGCAGCCGAGCCCATCCAGGGGGCCGGTACGAGCAGTACTTC
CDR3aa: CASSRAHPGGRYEQYF

v_gene: TRBV9
d_gene: .
j_gene: TRBJ2-3
abundance: few
CDR3nt: TGTGCCAGCAGCGCCCCCTCCGGGACAGATACGCAGTATTTT
CDR3aa: CASSAPSGTDTQYF

v_gene: TRBV19
d_gene: TRBD1
j_gene: TRBJ1-1
abundance: once
CDR3nt: TGTGCCAGTAGAAGACAGGGGACTGAAGCTTTCTTT
CDR3aa: CASRRQGTEAFF

v_gene: TRBV3-1/TRBV3-2
d_gene: .
j_gene: TRBJ2-7
abundance: .
CDR3nt: TGTGCCAGCAGCCCCACCCCTAGGCCTAGACTAGGGTACGAGCAGTACTTC
CDR3aa: CASSPTPRPRLGYEQYF

v_gene: TRBV5-1
d_gene: TRBD1
j_gene: TRBJ1-2
abundance: .
CDR3nt: TGCGCCAGCAGCCTCGGGACAGGGGGCCTTGGCTACACCTTC
CDR3aa: CASSLGTGGLGYTF

v_gene: TRBV28
d_gene: TRBD1
j_gene: TRBJ1-6
abundance: .
CDR3nt: TGTGCCAGCAGGTCAGGGGGCGTTTATAATTCACCCCTCCACTTT
CDR3aa: CASRSGGVYNSPLHF

v_gene: TRBV19
d_gene: TRBD2
j_gene: TRBJ2-5
abundance: once
CDR3nt: TGTGCCAGTAGACTAGCGGGAGAGACCCAGTACTTC
CDR3aa: CASRLAGETQYF

v_gene: TRBV29-1
d_gene: .
j_gene: TRBJ1-2
abundance: .
CDR3nt: TGCAGCGTTGAATGGGTCCGGGGGAACTATGGCTACACCTTC
CDR3aa: CSVEWVRGNYGYTF

v_gene: TRBV3-1/TRBV3-2
d_gene: TRBD2
j_gene: TRBJ2-5
abundance: .
CDR3nt: TGTGCCAGCAGCCAATACGGGGGGGAGACCCAGTACTTC
CDR3aa: CASSQYGGETQYF

v_gene: TRBV28
d_gene: .
j_gene: TRBJ1-1
abundance: .
CDR3nt: TGTGCCAGCCAGGGCGGGGGGTCTAGAGAAGCTTTCTTT
CDR3aa: CASQGGGSREAFF

v_gene: TRBV5-1
d_gene: .
j_gene: TRBJ2-2
abundance: .
CDR3nt: TGCGCCAGCAGCGCATGGCAGGGATCTGCCGGGGAGCTGTTTTTT
CDR3aa: CASSAWQGSAGELFF

v_gene: TRBV27
d_gene: .
j_gene: TRBJ2-2
abundance: .
CDR3nt: TGTGCCAGCAGTAAGTCGTTCGGGACACCCCCCGCGAACACCGGGGAGCTGTTTTTT
CDR3aa: CASSKSFGTPPANTGELFF

v_gene: TRBV5-5
d_gene: TRBD1
j_gene: TRBJ2-5
abundance: .
CDR3nt: TGTGCCAGCAGCTTGGAAGGGGGCCGAGAGACCCAGTACTTC
CDR3aa: CASSLEGGRETQYF